Listed here are 31 T cell receptor beta chains from one sample, sequenced in a study of T-cell reconstitution after alpha-beta-depleted transplantation in children. As it was prepared, the TCRbeta library received unique molecular identifiers. TCRdb redid the calling of the PCR reads with MiXCR, one entry per CDR3 protein. The sample has 450,000 to 600,000 distinct CDR3 sequences; roughly 18% are singletons. Specimen: PBMCs from the stem cell graft donor, collected from the stem cell graft. These receptors were taken from a human donor who donated a stem cell graft to a child with acute lymphoblastic leukemia.

This clonotype was observed a few times. The chain couples TRBV5-6 to TRBJ2-1; 10 nucleotides agree with TRBD2. V trimming: 2 bases; J trimming: 6 bases; junction bases outside the gene matches: 14. Looked up from germline, CDR1 is SGHDT and CDR2 is YYEEEE. The CDR3 loop spans 18 amino acids. CDR3 sequence (DNA): TGTGCCAGCAGCTTCCGAAGCGGGGGGGCTGGGGATGGCAATGAGCAGTTCTTC. Its protein product is CASSFRSGGAGDGNEQFF.

This clonotype came up a few times. This chain joins TRBV3-1 and TRBJ1-1; no definite D call. The length of the CDR3 is 13 residues. Deletions cut 3 bases from V and 2 bases from J, with 7 bases between. Germline values: CDR1 LGHDT, CDR2 YNNKEL (reference sequence). The DNA of the CDR3 is TGTGCCAGCAGCCACGGTCGCAACACTGAAGCTTTCTTT. It translates to CASSHGRNTEAFF.

The chain uses TRBV20-1 and TRBJ2-7; 7 bases are shared with TRBD1. The CDR3 spans 15 residues. The germline gives CDR1 DFQATT, CDR2 SNEGSKA (reference sequence). V lost 5 bases and J lost 2; bases outside the gene matches: 12. The CDR3 reads CSAVRPQGEPYEQYF. The CDR3 coding sequence is TGCAGTGCTGTAAGACCCCAGGGGGAACCCTACGAGCAGTACTTC.

This clonotype was seen a few times. The chain is built from TRBV5-1 and TRBJ1-4; 11 nucleotides align to TRBD1. The V gene end was trimmed by 0 bases and the J gene end by 7 bases; junction bases not matched to a gene: 5. The CDR3 runs 16 residues. The germline gives CDR1 SGHRS, CDR2 YFSETQ. CDR3 sequence reads: CASSLESDRGREKLFF. The CDR3 DNA reads as TGCGCCAGCAGCTTGGAATCGGACAGGGGGCGTGAAAAACTGTTTTTT.

This clonotype was detected only a few times. The genes are TRBV20-1 and TRBJ1-4; 7 nucleotides agree with TRBD1. V dropped 6 bases and J dropped 7; count of bases not matched to a gene: 8. This CDR3 spans 13 amino acids. Germline V lookup: CDR1 DFQATT, CDR2 SNEGSKA (reference sequence). The DNA for the CDR3 is TGCAGTGCAACGACAGGGCGGGCTGAAAAACTGTTTTTT. Translation: CSATTGRAEKLFF.

V usage is TRBV9 and J usage is TRBJ1-2, with D unresolved. Trimming removed 4 bases at V and 5 bases at J, with 15 bases between. Germline V lookup: CDR1 SGDLS, CDR2 YYNGEE. The CDR3 is made up of 14 amino acids. Written as DNA, the CDR3 is TGTGCCAGCAGCACAGAGACCGGGATTTATGGCTACACCTTC. This encodes CASSTETGIYGYTF. The full variable domain, in which reference TRBV9 and TRBJ1-2 provide the parts outside the CDR3, is DSGVTQTPKHLITATGQRVTLRCSPRSGDLSVYWYQQSLDQGLQFLIQYYNGEERAKGNILERFSAQQFPDLHSELNLSSLELGDSALYFCASSTETGIYGYTFGSGTRLTVV.

This chain links TRBV12-3 or TRBV12-4 with TRBJ2-1, with TRBD2 matching over 13 bases. V lost 3 bases to trimming and J lost 13 bases; unmatched junction nucleotides: 9. This CDR3 has 15 amino acids. The CDR3 DNA sequence: TGTGCCAGCAGTTTTAAGGGACTAGCGGGAAGGCACCAGTTCTTC. Translating it yields CASSFKGLAGRHQFF.

The sample holds a few counts of this clonotype. As DNA, the CDR3 is TGTGCCAGCAGCGTAGGGACTAGCGGGATAGGATCCTACAATGAGCAGTTCTTC. This codes for CASSVGTSGIGSYNEQFF. V usage is TRBV9 and J usage is TRBJ2-1, with TRBD2 matching over 12 bases. V dropped 0 bases and J dropped 1; count of bases not matched to a gene: 5. Germline CDR1 is SGDLS and CDR2 is YYNGEE. This CDR3 has 18 amino acids.

In this sample, this clonotype turned up a few times. The chain links TRBV10-1 to TRBJ2-1; possibly TRBD2 for D (5 bases). Germline values: CDR1 WNHNN, CDR2 SYGVQD (reference sequence). The CDR3 sequence is 15 residues long. V dropped 5 bases and J dropped 7 bases, with 18 bases sitting between them. CDR3 loop: CASSLLTGSGNEQFF. CDR3 DNA: TGCGCCAGCAGTCTCCTAACGGGGTCGGGAAATGAGCAGTTCTTC.

This clonotype was seen only a few times. Written as DNA, the CDR3 is TGCGCCAGCAGCTTTTTAGAGGGGGCTTCCTACGAGCAGTACTTC. Translated, it gives CASSFLEGASYEQYF. This rearrangement joins TRBV5-1 to TRBJ2-7; 7 bases match TRBD1. V was clipped by 2 bases and J by 1 base; unmatched bases: 6. Germline values: CDR1 SGHRS, CDR2 YFSETQ. The CDR3 is 15 residues long. The full variable domain, completed using reference TRBV5-1 and TRBJ2-7, is KAGVTQTPRYLIKTRGQQVTLSCSPISGHRSVSWYQQTPGQGLQFLFEYFSETQRNKGNFPGRFSGRQFSNSRSEMNVSTLELGDSALYLCASSFLEGASYEQYFGPGTRLTVT.

The V and J genes are TRBV11-2 and TRBJ1-6; 7 bases agree with TRBD1. V trimming: 1 base; J trimming: 5 bases; junction bases outside the gene matches: 5. CDR1 and CDR2 from the germline V gene are SGHAT and FQNNGV. The CDR3 runs to 16 residues. In nucleotides, the CDR3 is TGTGCCAGCAGCTTAGTACCGACAGGGAATAATTCACCCCTCCACTTT. Its translation is CASSLVPTGNNSPLHF.

This clonotype was detected only a few times. The V gene is TRBV12-3 or TRBV12-4, the J gene TRBJ2-5; a weak D match, TRBD1 (6 bases). This CDR3 is built from 13 residues. V lost 7 bases and J 4 bases, leaving 13 bases between the germline ends. The CDR3 nucleotides read TGTGCCAGCACCCGTGGACAGAGAGAGACCCAGTACTTC. Protein: CASTRGQRETQYF.

This clonotype was seen only a few times. The CDR3 protein is CASSRPGASRPYEQYF. The DNA for the CDR3 is TGTGCCAGCAGCCGACCCGGGGCTAGCAGACCCTACGAGCAGTACTTC. This rearrangement joins TRBV7-2 to TRBJ2-7; the D gene could be TRBD1 or TRBD2 (5 bases each). From germline, CDR1 is SGHTA and CDR2 FQGNSA. The CDR3 is 16 amino acids. Trimming shortened V by 5 bases and J by 2 bases, and 19 bases separated the two germline ends.

This clonotype was observed many times. V gene TRBV5-1 combines with J gene TRBJ2-3; tentative D call: TRBD1 (6 bases). Germline V CDR1 and CDR2: SGHRS, YFSETQ. This CDR3 contains 16 residues. The V end lost 2 bases, the J end lost 1 base, and 14 bases lay between the germline ends. CDR3 DNA sequence: TGCGCCAGCAGCTTCACGACAGGAATACGCACAGATACGCAGTATTTT. Translating gives CASSFTTGIRTDTQYF.

This clonotype was counted ten times or more. This chain connects TRBV6-5 to TRBJ1-1; TRBD1 might be the D (5 bases). From germline, CDR1 is MNHEY and CDR2 SVGAGI. The CDR3 spans 13 residues. The V end was cut by 8 bases, the J end by 1 base, with 11 bases between. In DNA, the CDR3 is TGTGCCAGCGGCAAGACAGCGAACACTGAAGCTTTCTTT. Protein: CASGKTANTEAFF.

The V call is TRBV27, the J call TRBJ2-1; TRBD1 matches at 8 bases. This CDR3 comprises 15 residues. The germline gives CDR1 MNHEY, CDR2 SMNVEV (reference sequence). V shed 6 bases, J shed 3 bases, and the junction held 7 bases outside the gene matches. CDR3 nucleotide sequence: TGTGCCAGCAGCCAAGGGACAGGCCGCTACAATGAGCAGTTCTTC. The encoded protein is CASSQGTGRYNEQFF.

The V call is TRBV5-1, the J call TRBJ2-3; unclear D gene. The V gene's germline CDR1 is SGHRS and CDR2 YFSETQ. V lost 7 bases, J lost 2 bases, and 17 bases lay in between. This CDR3 contains 15 residues. DNA of the CDR3: TGCGCCAGCGAGTGGGAAGGTCCGTCCACAGATACGCAGTATTTT. Translated: CASEWEGPSTDTQYF.

This clonotype came up a few times. A read error may account for a junction end that differs from germline. The V gene is TRBV28, the J gene TRBJ2-1; 8 bases are shared with TRBD2. The length of the CDR3 is 15 residues. Per the germline V gene, CDR1 is MDHEN and CDR2 is SYDVKM. The CDR3 sequence: CASNLIASGSNEQFF. DNA for the CDR3: TGTGCCAGCAATTTAATAGCAAGCGGGAGCAATGAGCAGTTCTTC.

The V and J genes are TRBV7-8 and TRBJ1-1; maybe TRBD1 (6 bases). This CDR3 spans 16 amino acids. Germline values: CDR1 SGHVS, CDR2 FQNEAQ. Trimming removed 5 bases from V and 5 bases from J, with 21 bases in between. DNA of the CDR3: TGTGCCAGCAGCCCAAGAACAGGGCCAAAGGGGACTGAAGCTTTCTTT. Protein product: CASSPRTGPKGTEAFF.

The genes are TRBV9 and TRBJ2-7, with D possibly TRBD1 on 7 matching bases. Germline V CDR1 and CDR2: SGDLS, YYNGEE. There are 12 residues in the CDR3. The V gene lost 5 bases and the J gene lost 9 bases, with 15 bases spanning the gap. CDR3 in amino acids: CASRGGQRGQYF. DNA for the CDR3: TGTGCCAGCAGGGGGGGACAGCGCGGGCAGTACTTC.

The V call is TRBV7-2, the J call TRBJ2-1; D tentatively fits TRBD1 or TRBD2 (5 bases each). V was cut by 2 bases and J by 2 bases, with 10 bases left in between. Germline lookup yields CDR1 SGHTA and CDR2 FQGNSA. This CDR3 region has 15 residues. CDR3 in amino acids: CASSLWGSAYNEQFF. The DNA of the CDR3 is TGTGCCAGCAGCTTATGGGGGAGTGCCTACAATGAGCAGTTCTTC.

The table lists this clonotype with a few counts. In DNA form, the CDR3 reads TGCAGTGCTAAACGGACAGGGAACTATGGCTACACCTTC. Protein product: CSAKRTGNYGYTF. The V and J genes are TRBV20-1 and TRBJ1-2, with 8 bases identical to TRBD1. V lost 4 bases to trimming and J lost 2 bases; unmatched junction nucleotides: 3. CDR1 and CDR2 (germline): DFQATT, SNEGSKA (reference sequence). The CDR3 length is 13 residues.

This clonotype turned up a few times. The chain is built from TRBV5-6 and TRBJ1-1; D is possibly TRBD1 (5 bases). Trimming took 0 bases from V and 3 from J, leaving 12 bases between them. The length of the CDR3 is 15 residues. CDR1 is SGHDT, CDR2 YYEEEE, per germline. The CDR3 nucleotides are TGTGCCAGCAGCTTGGCGCAGGGAATGGACACTGAAGCTTTCTTT. Protein: CASSLAQGMDTEAFF.

This clonotype has a handful of counts. The chain joins TRBV4-1 to TRBJ1-2, with 12 bases that match TRBD1. V trimming: 1 base; J trimming: 6 bases; junction bases outside the gene matches: 3. Germline CDR1 reads MGHRA; CDR2 reads YSYEKL. There are 15 residues in the CDR3. CDR3 DNA: TGCGCCAGCAGCCAAGTACGGGACAGGGGGCATGGCTACACCTTC. It yields the protein CASSQVRDRGHGYTF.

V is TRBV7-9 and J is TRBJ2-3, with D perhaps matching TRBD1 (5 bases). With 1 base removed from V and 5 bases from J, the gap between germline ends came to 13 bases. The CDR3 consists of 15 residues. CDR1 SEHNR and CDR2 FQNEAQ come from the germline V gene (reference sequence). The CDR3 sequence: CASSLVFGAVDTQYF. For the CDR3, the DNA is TGTGCCAGCAGCTTAGTGTTTGGGGCCGTAGATACGCAGTATTTT.

This clonotype occurred a few times. The chain carries TRBV5-1 and TRBJ2-1; TRBD2 matches 10 bases. V shed 4 bases, J shed 0 bases, and the junction held 4 bases outside the gene matches. This CDR3 spans 16 amino acids. From germline, CDR1 is SGHRS and CDR2 YFSETQ. The CDR3 nucleotides read TGCGCCAGCAGCGAAGGACTAGCGGCCTCCTACAATGAGCAGTTCTTC. Its translation is CASSEGLAASYNEQFF. The entire variable domain, with the rest obtained from reference TRBV5-1 and TRBJ2-1, is as follows: KAGVTQTPRYLIKTRGQQVTLSCSPISGHRSVSWYQQTPGQGLQFLFEYFSETQRNKGNFPGRFSGRQFSNSRSEMNVSTLELGDSALYLCASSEGLAASYNEQFFGPGTRLTVL.

The sample holds a few counts of this clonotype. The rearrangement uses TRBV5-6 and TRBJ2-7; D ambiguous. This CDR3 has 14 amino acids. V was clipped by 1 base and J by 6 bases, with 14 bases between them. Per the germline V gene, CDR1 is SGHDT and CDR2 is YYEEEE. The DNA for the CDR3 is TGTGCCAGCAGCTTGCAGCGATCATCCGGCGAGCAGTACTTC. Translated: CASSLQRSSGEQYF.

This chain links TRBV28 with TRBJ1-5; TRBD1 might be the D (5 bases). This CDR3 region has 15 residues. From germline, CDR1 is MDHEN and CDR2 SYDVKM. The V end was cut by 6 bases, the J end by 3 bases, with 15 bases between. The CDR3 sequence: CASRGAGSTNQPQHF. CDR3 nucleotide sequence: TGTGCCAGCAGGGGAGCAGGGAGCACCAATCAGCCCCAGCATTTT.

The chain combines TRBV20-1 with TRBJ1-2; D gene ambiguous. Germline V lookup: CDR1 DFQATT, CDR2 SNEGSKA (reference sequence). CDR3 size: 12 residues. Trimming shortened V by 3 bases and J by 3 bases, and 8 bases separated the two germline ends. The CDR3 here is CSASRTDYGYTF. The CDR3 DNA reads TGCAGTGCTAGCCGGACTGACTATGGCTACACCTTC.

A few counts support this clonotype. This chain uses TRBV5-1 with TRBJ2-3, with a tentative D call TRBD2 (6 bases). V lost 4 bases, J lost 3 bases, and 15 bases lay in between. The CDR3 spans 15 residues. CDR1 and CDR2 (germline): SGHRS, YFSETQ. The CDR3 region has the DNA TGCGCCAGCAGCCTCCTACCGGGAGATACAGATACGCAGTATTTT. Translating it yields CASSLLPGDTDTQYF. The whole variable domain, filled in from reference TRBV5-1 and TRBJ2-3, reads KAGVTQTPRYLIKTRGQQVTLSCSPISGHRSVSWYQQTPGQGLQFLFEYFSETQRNKGNFPGRFSGRQFSNSRSEMNVSTLELGDSALYLCASSLLPGDTDTQYFGPGTRLTVL.

In its sample, this clonotype was seen a few times. The J gene is TRBJ2-5, the V gene TRBV5-6; a weak D match, TRBD1 (6 bases). CDR1 is SGHDT, CDR2 YYEEEE, per germline. This CDR3 has 14 amino acids. Trimming removed 2 bases from V and 1 base from J, with 9 bases in between. In nucleotides, the CDR3 is TGTGCCAGCAGCTTATCAGGGGCCCAAGAGACCCAGTACTTC. Amino acids: CASSLSGAQETQYF.